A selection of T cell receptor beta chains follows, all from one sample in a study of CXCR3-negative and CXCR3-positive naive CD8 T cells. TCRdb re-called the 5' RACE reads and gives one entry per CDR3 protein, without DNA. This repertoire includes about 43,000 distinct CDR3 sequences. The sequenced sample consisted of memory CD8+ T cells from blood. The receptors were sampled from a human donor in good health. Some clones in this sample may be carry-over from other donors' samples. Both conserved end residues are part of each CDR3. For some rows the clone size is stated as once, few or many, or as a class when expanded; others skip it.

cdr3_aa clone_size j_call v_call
CASRTFLMNTEAFF . TRBJ1-1 TRBV4-2
CASSVVPQISYNEQFF . TRBJ2-1 TRBV9
CASSLARGLDEQYF . TRBJ2-7 TRBV5-1
CASSECRWNTEAFF . TRBJ1-1 TRBV10-1
CASQLESQGRETQYF . TRBJ2-5 TRBV28
CASSLASSPYNEQFF . TRBJ2-1 TRBV13
CSVEIGRASFDEQFF . TRBJ2-1 TRBV29-1
CASSLLLHHNEQFF . TRBJ2-1 TRBV7-2
CAIRTNFDNEQFF . TRBJ2-1 TRBV10-3
CASSQDRTGRSYEQYF . TRBJ2-7 TRBV4-3
CSARSRGGDEQYF . TRBJ2-7 TRBV20-1
CASSESGGAEDQPQHF . TRBJ1-5 TRBV10-1
CASSGTGHGYTF . TRBJ1-2 TRBV12-3/TRBV12-4
CASSSGTGGLYTQYF . TRBJ2-3 TRBV7-8
CASTDRVGGNGYTF . TRBJ1-2 TRBV28
CSATNPGKENTEAFF . TRBJ1-1 TRBV20-1
CASSQFGGANEKLFF . TRBJ1-4 TRBV4-3
CASSLAPGNYEQYF . TRBJ2-7 TRBV7-9
CASSSEPLRETQYF . TRBJ2-5 TRBV28
CASSLTAGGDQPQHF . TRBJ1-5 TRBV12-3/TRBV12-4
CSAKDSLEVDSPLHF . TRBJ1-6 TRBV20-1
CASSSVAGSYNEQFF . TRBJ2-1 TRBV12-3/TRBV12-4
CASSHLGGDEQYF . TRBJ2-7 TRBV12-3/TRBV12-4
CSVYEGGNPPQHF . TRBJ1-5 TRBV29-1
CSARDLIEGVQYF . TRBJ2-5 TRBV20-1
CASSVTGRPGDEQYF . TRBJ2-7 TRBV27
CSAPSGTGDNSPLHF . TRBJ1-6 TRBV20-1
CASSGGIVGGAGETQYF . TRBJ2-5 TRBV7-9
CASSMGGGYTF medium-sized TRBJ1-2 TRBV7-8
CASSYSSSYNEQFF . TRBJ2-1 TRBV6-2/TRBV6-3
CSADLQGFNEQYF . TRBJ2-7 TRBV29-1
CASSSRQGRFNYGYTF . TRBJ1-2 TRBV13
CASSYWGPNYGYTF . TRBJ1-2 TRBV6-2/TRBV6-3
CPSSERNSIYEQYF . TRBJ2-7 TRBV10-2
CASSPGVWEAFF . TRBJ1-1 TRBV7-8
CASSQGTSNEQFF . TRBJ2-1 TRBV14
CASSLPGSIDTGELFF . TRBJ2-2 TRBV7-9
CASSRTSGIYEQYF . TRBJ2-7 TRBV12-3/TRBV12-4
CASSSPPAGGRTDTQYF . TRBJ2-3 TRBV7-8